This entry features one TCR beta chain sequence. This sample is drawn from a study of cytomegalovirus exposure and HLA in healthy donors. This CDR3 has 15 amino acids. V lost 4 bases, J lost 2 bases, and 14 bases lay in between. Germline lookup yields CDR1 MDHEN and CDR2 SYDVKM. The study ran its PCR with 60 Vbeta and 13 Jbeta primers. TCRdb's copy holds only in-frame clones and misses some; the assay was immunoSEQ multiplex PCR. The sample lists about 94,000 clones, approximately 75% seen once, with roughly 3.8% in the top ten. The sequenced material came from PBMCs. The chain employs TRBV28 and TRBJ1-2; TRBD1 might be the D (5 bases). The sequence was collected from a woman aged 40 to 49 in good health and CMV-seronegative. The CDR3 DNA sequence: TGTGCCAGCAGTTCCGGACGGACACCCAACTATGGCTACACCTTC. It codes for CASSSGRTPNYGYTF.